This T cell receptor beta chain was recovered during a study of blood T cells in healthy people across ages. Germline values: CDR1 SQVTM, CDR2 ANQGSEA. This CDR3 contains 12 residues. A second PCR of about 7 to 11 cycles used a sample-barcoded 5' primer and a J-beta primer mix. TCRdb called the 5' RACE reads again in MiXCR, with one record for every CDR3 protein. This sample yields roughly 1,700,000 distinct CDR3 sequences, of which 28% are seen a single time; roughly 8% belongs to the top ten. This clonotype was seen a few times. The V call is TRBV29-1, the J call TRBJ1-2; TRBD1 matches at 8 bases. This sequence originates from a woman aged 25 to 39 in good health. The sequenced sample consisted of blood. CDR3 loop: CSFGGQGYGYTF. The CDR3 nucleotides are TGCAGTTTTGGAGGACAGGGTTATGGCTACACCTTC.